These T cell receptor beta chains were read from a single sample in a study of identical twins. TCRdb processed the 5' RACE reads anew with MiXCR; each CDR3 protein has one entry. The sample holds 570,000 or so distinct CDR3 sequences, over 8.5% seen once. These sequences were also reported in another study, on yellow fever vaccine responses in identical twins.

The material sequenced was PBMCs. The source of these receptors is a woman younger than 30 in good health. The CDR3 runs from the conserved cysteine through the conserved F or W.

v_call cdr3_aa
TRBV20-1 CSARPYPAPTYEQYF
TRBV6-6 CASGKETQYF
TRBV6-2/TRBV6-3 CASSADRLWQYF
TRBV29-1 CSVVGTSLNTEAFF
TRBV28 CASSLLWGSGGAREQYF
TRBV11-2 CASSLQGAMVKNIQYF
TRBV24-1 CATSDTPRAGGPGEQFF
TRBV27 CASSLGTGGEAFF
TRBV4-1 CASSPRGLAGRANTGELFF
TRBV20-1 CSARDDRGAGANVLTF
TRBV19 CASRAGGYTEAFF
TRBV7-2 CASSLFTETQYF
TRBV12-3/TRBV12-4 CASSPTWTGPNSPLHF
TRBV20-1 CSARRRERHNEQFF
TRBV14 CASSQPKRDSNEQFF
TRBV11-3 CASSAGPGGTQYF
TRBV7-9 CASSLTKNQPQHF
TRBV4-2 CASSPSGTSMYEQYF